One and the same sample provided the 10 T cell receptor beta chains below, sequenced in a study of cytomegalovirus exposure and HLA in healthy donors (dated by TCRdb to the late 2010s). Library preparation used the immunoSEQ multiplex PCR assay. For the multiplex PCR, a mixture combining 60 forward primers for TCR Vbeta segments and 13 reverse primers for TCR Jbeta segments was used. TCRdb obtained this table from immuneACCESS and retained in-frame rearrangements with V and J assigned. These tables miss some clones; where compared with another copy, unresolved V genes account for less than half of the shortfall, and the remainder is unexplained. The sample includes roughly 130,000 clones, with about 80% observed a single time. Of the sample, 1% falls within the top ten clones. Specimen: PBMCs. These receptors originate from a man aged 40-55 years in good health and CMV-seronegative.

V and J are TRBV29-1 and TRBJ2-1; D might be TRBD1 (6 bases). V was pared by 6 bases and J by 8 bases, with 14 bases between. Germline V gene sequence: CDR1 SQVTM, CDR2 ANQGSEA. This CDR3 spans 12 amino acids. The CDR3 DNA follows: TGCAGCGTCTCCCTCCCAGGGGATGAGCAGTTCTTC. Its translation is CSVSLPGDEQFF.

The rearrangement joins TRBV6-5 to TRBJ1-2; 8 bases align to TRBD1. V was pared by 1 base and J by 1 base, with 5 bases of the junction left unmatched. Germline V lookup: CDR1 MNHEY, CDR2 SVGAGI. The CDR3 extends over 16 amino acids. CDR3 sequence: CASSYFQGAHNYGYTF. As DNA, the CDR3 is TGTGCCAGCAGTTACTTTCAGGGGGCGCATAACTATGGCTACACCTTC.

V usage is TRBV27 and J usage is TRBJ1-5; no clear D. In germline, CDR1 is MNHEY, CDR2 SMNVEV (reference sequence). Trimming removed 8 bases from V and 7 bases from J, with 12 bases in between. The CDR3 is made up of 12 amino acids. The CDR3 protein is CASGSGGQPQHF. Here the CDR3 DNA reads TGTGCCAGCGGATCGGGAGGACAGCCCCAGCATTTT.

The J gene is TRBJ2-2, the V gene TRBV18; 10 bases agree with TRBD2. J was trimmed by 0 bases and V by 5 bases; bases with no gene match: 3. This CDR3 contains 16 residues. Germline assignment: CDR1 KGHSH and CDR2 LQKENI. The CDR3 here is CASSALAGTNTGELFF. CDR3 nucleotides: TGTGCCAGCTCAGCACTAGCGGGAACGAACACCGGGGAGCTGTTTTTT. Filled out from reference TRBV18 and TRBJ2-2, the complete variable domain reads NAGVMQNPRHLVRRRGQEARLRCSPMKGHSHVYWYRQLPEEGLKFMVYLQKENIIDESGMPKERFSAEFPKEGPSILRIQQVVRGDSAAYFCASSALAGTNTGELFFGEGSRLTVL.

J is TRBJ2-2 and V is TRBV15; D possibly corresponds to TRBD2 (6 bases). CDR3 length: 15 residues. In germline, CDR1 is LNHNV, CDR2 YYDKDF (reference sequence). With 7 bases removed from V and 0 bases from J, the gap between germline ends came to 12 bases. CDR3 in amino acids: CATNADYTNTGELFF. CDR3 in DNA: TGTGCCACCAACGCGGACTATACGAACACCGGGGAGCTGTTTTTT.

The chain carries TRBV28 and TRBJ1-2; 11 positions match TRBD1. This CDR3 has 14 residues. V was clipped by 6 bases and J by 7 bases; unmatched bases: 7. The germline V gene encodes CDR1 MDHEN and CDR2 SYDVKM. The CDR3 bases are TGTGCCAGCAGATCGGGACAGGGGGTCTCTGGCTACACCTTC. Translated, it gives CASRSGQGVSGYTF.

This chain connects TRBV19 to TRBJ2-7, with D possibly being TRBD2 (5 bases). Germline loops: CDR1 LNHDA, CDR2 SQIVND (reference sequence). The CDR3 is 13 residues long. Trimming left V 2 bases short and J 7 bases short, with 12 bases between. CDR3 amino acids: CASSIQDFGEQYF. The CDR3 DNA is TGTGCCAGTAGTATACAGGACTTCGGGGAGCAGTACTTC.

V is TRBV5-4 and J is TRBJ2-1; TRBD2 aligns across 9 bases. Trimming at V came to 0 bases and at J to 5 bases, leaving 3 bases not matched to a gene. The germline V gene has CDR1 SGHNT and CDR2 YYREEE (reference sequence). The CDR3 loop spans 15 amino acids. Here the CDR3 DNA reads TGTGCCAGCAGCTTGGGGGCGGGGGGGAACAATGAGCAGTTCTTC. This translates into CASSLGAGGNNEQFF.

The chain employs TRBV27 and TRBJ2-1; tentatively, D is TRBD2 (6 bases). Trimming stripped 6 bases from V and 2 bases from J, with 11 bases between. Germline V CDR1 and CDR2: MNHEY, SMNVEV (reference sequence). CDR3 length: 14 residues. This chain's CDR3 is CASSDLAPYNEQFF. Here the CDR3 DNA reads TGTGCCAGCAGCGACCTAGCGCCCTACAATGAGCAGTTCTTC.

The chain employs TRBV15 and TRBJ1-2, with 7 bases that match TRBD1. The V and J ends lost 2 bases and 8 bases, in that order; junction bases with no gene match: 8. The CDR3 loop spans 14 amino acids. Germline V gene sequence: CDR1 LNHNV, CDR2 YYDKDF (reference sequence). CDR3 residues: CATSRTDRARGYTF. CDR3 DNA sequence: TGTGCCACCAGCAGAACTGACAGGGCGAGGGGCTACACCTTC.